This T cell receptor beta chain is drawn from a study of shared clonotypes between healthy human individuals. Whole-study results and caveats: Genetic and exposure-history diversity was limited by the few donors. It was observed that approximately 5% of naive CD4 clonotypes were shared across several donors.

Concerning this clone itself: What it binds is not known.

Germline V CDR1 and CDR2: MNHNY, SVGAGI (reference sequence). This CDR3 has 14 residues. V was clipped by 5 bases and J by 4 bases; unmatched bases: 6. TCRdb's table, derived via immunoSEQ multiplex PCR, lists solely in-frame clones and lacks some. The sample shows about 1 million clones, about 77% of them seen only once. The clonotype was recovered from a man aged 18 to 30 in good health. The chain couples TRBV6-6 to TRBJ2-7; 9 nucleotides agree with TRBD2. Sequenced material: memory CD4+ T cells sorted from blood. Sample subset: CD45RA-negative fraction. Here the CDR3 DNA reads TGTGCCAGCAGTCTAGGGACTAGCCGTTACGAGCAGTACTTC. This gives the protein CASSLGTSRYEQYF.